This TCR beta chain was profiled in a study of control samples from healthy donors and cancer patients. Profiling relied on immunoSEQ multiplex PCR, and the TCRdb table lists in-frame clones only, not all of them. Among around 190,000 clones listed, roughly 92% were seen once. The germline V gene encodes CDR1 SGHAT and CDR2 FQNNGV. The V end was cut by 1 base, the J end by 7 bases, with 13 bases between. The CDR3 has 14 residues. Sequenced material: blood. The chain carries TRBV11-2 and TRBJ1-2; TRBD1 might be the D (5 bases). The source of this sequence is a man aged 30-40 years in good health. Here the CDR3 reads CASSLVGTYGGYTF. The CDR3 DNA follows: TGTGCCAGCAGCTTAGTTGGGACCTATGGTGGCTACACCTTC.